This TCR beta chain comes out of a study of PD-1 blockade in classical Hodgkin lymphoma. The junction had 9 bases not matched to a gene; V was cut back by 1 base and J by 4 bases. The CDR3 spans 16 residues. Germline CDR1 and CDR2: PRHDT and FYEKMQ (reference sequence). On this clone: The antigen is unknown.

Time point specified: cycle 4 day 1 (C4D1), after less than seven weeks of nivolumab. Every patient experienced relapse after autologous stem cell transplantation, and brentuximab vedotin exposure varied. CD8+ T cell isolation from thawed PBMCs was performed by magnetic negative selection. Study conclusions and caveats: What caused the repertoire differences, perhaps disease activity or prior therapy, remains undefined. CD4+ TCR diversity rose significantly by C4D1, and CD8+ TCR diversity did not.

Sequencing used immunoSEQ multiplex PCR; TCRdb keeps in-frame clones, though not all of them. The sample records some 14,000 clones, about 89% being singletons. The sequencing here drew on CD8+ T cells from blood, taken before the fourth cycle of nivolumab. The sequence came from a human donor with classical Hodgkin lymphoma. The V call is TRBV13, the J call TRBJ1-2, with 7 bases fitting TRBD1. CDR3 in amino acids: CASSLAEGGASYGYTF. CDR3 coding DNA: TGTGCCAGCAGCTTAGCGGAAGGGGGCGCGAGCTATGGCTACACCTTC.